What follows are 26 T cell receptor beta chains derived from one specimen sequenced in a study of cytomegalovirus exposure and HLA in healthy donors. Only in-frame clones appear in the TCRdb table, and some are missing; sequencing was by immunoSEQ multiplex PCR. The data show about 150,000 clones, about nine tenths seen once. The source material was PBMCs. Receptors originate from a man aged 18-30 years in good health and CMV-seropositive.

This chain connects TRBV7-6 to TRBJ1-2; possibly TRBD1 for D (5 bases). V lost 3 bases and J 4 bases, leaving 9 bases between the germline ends. CDR1 SGHVS and CDR2 FNYEAQ come from the germline V gene. The length of the CDR3 is 13 residues. CDR3 nucleotides: TGTGCCAGCAGCTTGGGGGGATCCTATGGCTACACCTTC. This encodes CASSLGGSYGYTF.

In this sample, this clone turned up a few times. The chain recombines TRBV28 with TRBJ1-4; D gene unclear. The CDR3 is 14 amino acids. CDR1 and CDR2 (germline): MDHEN, SYDVKM. V was clipped by 8 bases and J by 1 base, with 11 bases between them. The CDR3 DNA follows: TGTGCCAGCGCCGGCGGGGTAACTAATGAAAAACTGTTTTTT. This sequence encodes CASAGGVTNEKLFF. Using reference TRBV28 and TRBJ1-4 for the parts outside the CDR3, the full variable domain is DVKVTQSSRYLVKRTGEKVFLECVQDMDHENMFWYRQDPGLGLRLIYFSYDVKMKEKGDIPEGYSVSREKKERFSLILESASTNQTSMYLCASAGGVTNEKLFFGSGTQLSVL.

This rearrangement joins TRBV30 to TRBJ2-2; the D gene is possibly TRBD1 (5 bases). This CDR3 is 13 amino acids long. V was cut by 3 bases and J by 3 bases, with 8 bases left in between. CDR1 is GTSNPN, CDR2 SVGIG, per germline (reference sequence). CDR3 amino acids: CAWRPGYTGELFF. CDR3 nucleotide sequence: TGTGCCTGGAGGCCAGGGTACACCGGGGAGCTGTTTTTT.

This rearrangement joins TRBV18 to TRBJ1-1, with D unclear. This CDR3 spans 12 amino acids. Germline V gives CDR1 KGHSH, CDR2 LQKENI. Trimming took 3 bases from V and 5 from J, leaving 7 bases between them. The CDR3 nucleotides read TGTGCCAGCTCACCCGAACGGACTGAAGCTTTCTTT. Its protein is CASSPERTEAFF. Full variable domain (rest looked up from reference TRBV18 and TRBJ1-1): NAGVMQNPRHLVRRRGQEARLRCSPMKGHSHVYWYRQLPEEGLKFMVYLQKENIIDESGMPKERFSAEFPKEGPSILRIQQVVRGDSAAYFCASSPERTEAFFGQGTRLTVV.

The chain couples TRBV10-3 to TRBJ1-3; perhaps TRBD1 as D (5 bases). Germline V lookup: CDR1 ENHRY, CDR2 SYGVKD. The germline V and J ends were trimmed by 4 bases and 4 bases, with 11 bases remaining between them. The CDR3 is 14 residues long. Here the CDR3 reads CAISGAQGGNTIYF. The CDR3 nucleotides are TGTGCCATCAGTGGGGCGCAGGGAGGAAACACCATATATTTT.

J is TRBJ1-1 and V is TRBV13, with D tentatively TRBD1 (6 bases). Trimming left V 5 bases short and J 0 bases short, with 13 bases between. The CDR3 has 15 residues. CDR1 PRHDT and CDR2 FYEKMQ come from the germline V gene (reference sequence). The CDR3 DNA sequence: TGTGCCAGCAGCCACCATACAGGGATGAACACTGAAGCTTTCTTT. Encoded protein: CASSHHTGMNTEAFF.

The DNA for the CDR3 is TGTGCCAGCAGTTACGACAGGGTGGGTCCCCAGCATTTT. Amino acid sequence: CASSYDRVGPQHF. J is TRBJ1-5 and V is TRBV27; 7 nucleotides agree with TRBD1. From germline, CDR1 is MNHEY and CDR2 SMNVEV (reference sequence). This CDR3 region has 13 residues. The junction had 7 bases not matched to a gene; V was cut back by 4 bases and J by 10 bases.

The chain couples TRBV5-1 to TRBJ2-1; 8 bases line up with TRBD1. Germline CDR1 reads SGHRS; CDR2 reads YFSETQ. V lost 0 bases to trimming and J lost 6 bases; unmatched junction nucleotides: 11. The CDR3 has 17 amino acids. The CDR3 region has the DNA TGCGCCAGCAGCTTGGTGCTGGGGGGACAGGTAGGCAATGAGCAGTTCTTC. It translates to CASSLVLGGQVGNEQFF.

The chain links TRBV27 to TRBJ2-3, with D perhaps TRBD1 (6 bases). The germline V gene encodes CDR1 MNHEY and CDR2 SMNVEV (reference sequence). V lost 5 bases and J 6 bases, leaving 18 bases between the germline ends. The CDR3 runs 15 residues. The CDR3 sequence is CASSIRTGSRDTQYF. CDR3 nucleotides: TGTGCCAGCAGTATACGCACAGGGTCCAGGGATACGCAGTATTTT.

The chain combines TRBV27 with TRBJ2-1; TRBD2 matches 8 bases. Germline V gene sequence: CDR1 MNHEY, CDR2 SMNVEV (reference sequence). This CDR3 has 16 amino acids. The V and J ends lost 4 bases and 7 bases, in that order; junction bases with no gene match: 12. This CDR3 reads CASSSNLGGAVNEQFF. The CDR3 region has the DNA TGTGCCAGCAGTTCTAATCTCGGGGGGGCGGTGAATGAGCAGTTCTTC.

The V and J genes are TRBV19 and TRBJ2-3; D might be TRBD2 (6 bases). Trimming removed 4 bases at V and 6 bases at J, with 8 bases between. The germline V gene has CDR1 LNHDA and CDR2 SQIVND (reference sequence). The CDR3 is 12 amino acids. CDR3 nucleotide sequence: TGTGCCAGTAGTACAGGAGGGGATACGCAGTATTTT. The encoded protein is CASSTGGDTQYF.

The chain is built from TRBV19 and TRBJ1-1; 8 positions match TRBD1. Germline CDR1 LNHDA, CDR2 SQIVND (reference sequence). Trimming cost V 0 bases and J 3 bases; bases outside gene matches: 6. The CDR3 runs to 16 residues. CDR3 DNA sequence: TGTGCCAGTAGTATAGATCCGGACAGGGTTTACACTGAAGCTTTCTTT. Residues: CASSIDPDRVYTEAFF.

V and J are TRBV7-9 and TRBJ1-1, with D unresolved. Trimming removed 2 bases at V and 1 base at J, with 11 bases between. Per the germline V gene, CDR1 is SEHNR and CDR2 is FQNEAQ (reference sequence). The CDR3 length is 15 residues. CDR3 sequence reads: CASSLIRGENTEAFF. The CDR3, as DNA: TGTGCCAGCAGCTTAATCCGGGGAGAGAACACTGAAGCTTTCTTT.

The table lists this clone with a count of one. The gene calls are TRBV21-1 and TRBJ2-1; the D call of TRBD2 is as the table states it, not checked on the DNA. TRBV21-1 is a known pseudogene. CDR3 length: 17 amino acids. As DNA, the CDR3 is TGTGCCAGCAGCAAACCTCCAGGGGAGGGTGCCTACAATGAGCAGTTCTTC. It encodes CASSKPPGEGAYNEQFF.

The rearrangement uses TRBV19 and TRBJ2-1; 9 nucleotides align to TRBD2. The J segment lost 3 bases and the V segment lost 6 bases, leaving 18 bases of the junction unmatched. There are 19 residues in the CDR3. Germline loops: CDR1 LNHDA, CDR2 SQIVND (reference sequence). The CDR3 DNA reads TGTGCCAGTAGCCGATCGGGGCTAGCGGGGATAGCGTTCTACAATGAGCAGTTCTTC. Residues: CASSRSGLAGIAFYNEQFF.

CDR3 amino acids: CASSPWGTGVEQFF. CDR3 in DNA: TGTGCCAGCAGTCCCTGGGGGACAGGGGTTGAGCAGTTCTTC. The V call is TRBV6-1, the J call TRBJ2-1; 10 positions match TRBD1. Per germline, CDR1 MNHNS and CDR2 SASEGT. V lost 5 bases, J lost 9 bases, and 7 bases stayed unmatched. This CDR3 has 14 residues.

The rearrangement links TRBV5-1 to TRBJ1-5; 8 bases are shared with TRBD1. The CDR3 is 14 amino acids. Losses at the gene ends were 5 bases for V and 8 bases for J; bases not matched to a gene: 9. Per germline, CDR1 SGHRS and CDR2 YFSETQ. The CDR3 nucleotides read TGCGCCAGCAGTTCGACAGGGGATAGTGAGCCCCAGCATTTT. The encoded protein is CASSSTGDSEPQHF. The complete variable domain, with remaining parts taken from reference TRBV5-1 and TRBJ1-5, reads KAGVTQTPRYLIKTRGQQVTLSCSPISGHRSVSWYQQTPGQGLQFLFEYFSETQRNKGNFPGRFSGRQFSNSRSEMNVSTLELGDSALYLCASSSTGDSEPQHFGDGTRLSIL.

This chain uses TRBV18 with TRBJ2-1; possible D gene TRBD2, 5 bases. Trimming removed 1 base at V and 6 bases at J, with 7 bases between. The CDR3 loop spans 13 amino acids. CDR1 KGHSH and CDR2 LQKENI come from the germline V gene. The CDR3 DNA sequence: TGTGCCAGCTCACCACGACTACCCAATGAGCAGTTCTTC. Its protein is CASSPRLPNEQFF.

The chain combines TRBV7-6 with TRBJ2-1, with a possible D match to TRBD2 (6 bases). Germline V gene lookup returns CDR1 SGHVS and CDR2 FNYEAQ. The germline V and J ends were trimmed by 5 bases and 6 bases, with 17 bases remaining between them. This CDR3 spans 15 amino acids. CDR3 sequence reads: CASSAQTGVPNEQFF. The CDR3, as DNA: TGTGCCAGCAGCGCTCAAACGGGAGTCCCCAATGAGCAGTTCTTC.

This clone has only a few counts. V gene TRBV5-1 combines with J gene TRBJ1-3, with D possibly TRBD1 on 5 matching bases. The CDR3 runs 16 residues. Per germline, CDR1 SGHRS and CDR2 YFSETQ. With 2 bases removed from V and 0 bases from J, the gap between germline ends came to 12 bases. The CDR3 DNA follows: TGCGCCAGCAGCTTAACAGGTGGAGACTCTGGAAACACCATATATTTT. Translation gives CASSLTGGDSGNTIYF.

This chain connects TRBV6-6 to TRBJ2-1; D may be TRBD2 (6 bases). This CDR3 region has 14 residues. Trimming cost V 8 bases and J 3 bases, with 14 bases left between them. Germline V lookup: CDR1 MNHNY, CDR2 SVGAGI (reference sequence). The CDR3 reads CASSSPGDYNEQFF. DNA for the CDR3: TGTGCCAGCTCATCCCCGGGGGACTACAATGAGCAGTTCTTC.

This clone was recorded once. This sequence joins TRBV4-1 and TRBJ1-5; D not resolved. Germline assignment: CDR1 MGHRA and CDR2 YSYEKL. Trimming pared 5 bases from V and 2 bases from J, leaving 10 bases between. The CDR3 is 14 amino acids. The CDR3 is CASSFQEGNQPQHF. The CDR3, as DNA: TGCGCCAGCAGCTTTCAGGAAGGCAATCAGCCCCAGCATTTT.

The CDR3 is CASRIGGRQPQHF. The CDR3 coding sequence is TGTGCCAGCAGAATCGGGGGGAGGCAGCCCCAGCATTTT. The rearrangement uses TRBV6-4 and TRBJ1-5; weak D call: TRBD1 (5 bases). The germline V gene encodes CDR1 MRHNA and CDR2 SNTAGT. The V and J ends lost 6 bases and 7 bases respectively, with 13 bases between them. The CDR3 runs 13 residues.

The rearrangement joins TRBV7-9 to TRBJ2-5; D remains ambiguous. The CDR3 is made up of 12 amino acids. V shed 6 bases and J shed 0 bases, with 5 bases lying between them. Germline lookup yields CDR1 SEHNR and CDR2 FQNEAQ (reference sequence). The chain's CDR3 is CASRSYQETQYF. The CDR3 DNA reads as TGTGCCAGCAGATCGTACCAAGAGACCCAGTACTTC.

The table lists this clone with a count of one. The chain combines TRBV7-9 with TRBJ2-7; 11 bases agree with TRBD2. This CDR3 has 15 residues. The germline V gene encodes CDR1 SEHNR and CDR2 FQNEAQ (reference sequence). V lost 5 bases to trimming and J lost 4 bases; unmatched junction nucleotides: 7. CDR3 DNA sequence: TGTGCCAGCAGCCCCAAGACTAGCGGGAAGTACGAGCAGTACTTC. Its protein product is CASSPKTSGKYEQYF.

The rearrangement uses TRBV6-6 and TRBJ2-3; 7 bases agree with TRBD2. The V and J ends lost 7 bases and 5 bases, in that order; junction bases with no gene match: 12. The CDR3 spans 15 residues. Germline values: CDR1 MNHNY, CDR2 SVGAGI (reference sequence). The CDR3 sequence is CASISSGNLGDTQYF. DNA of the CDR3: TGTGCCAGCATTTCGAGCGGGAACCTGGGAGATACGCAGTATTTT.